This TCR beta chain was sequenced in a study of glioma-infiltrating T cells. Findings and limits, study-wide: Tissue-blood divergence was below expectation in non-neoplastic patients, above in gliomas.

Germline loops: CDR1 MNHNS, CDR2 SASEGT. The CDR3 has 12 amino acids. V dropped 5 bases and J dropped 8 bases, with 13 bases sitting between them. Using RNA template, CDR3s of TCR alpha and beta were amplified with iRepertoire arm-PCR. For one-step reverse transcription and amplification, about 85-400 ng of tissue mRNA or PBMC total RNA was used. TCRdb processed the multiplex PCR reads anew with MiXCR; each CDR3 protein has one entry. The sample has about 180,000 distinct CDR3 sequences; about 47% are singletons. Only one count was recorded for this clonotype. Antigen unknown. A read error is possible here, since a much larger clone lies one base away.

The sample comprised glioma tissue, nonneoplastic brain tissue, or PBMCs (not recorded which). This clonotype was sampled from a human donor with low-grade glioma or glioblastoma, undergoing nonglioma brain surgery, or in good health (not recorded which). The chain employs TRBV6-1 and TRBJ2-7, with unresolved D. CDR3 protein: CASSFQADKQYF. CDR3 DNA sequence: TGTGCCAGCAGTTTCCAGGCTGACAAGCAGTACTTC.